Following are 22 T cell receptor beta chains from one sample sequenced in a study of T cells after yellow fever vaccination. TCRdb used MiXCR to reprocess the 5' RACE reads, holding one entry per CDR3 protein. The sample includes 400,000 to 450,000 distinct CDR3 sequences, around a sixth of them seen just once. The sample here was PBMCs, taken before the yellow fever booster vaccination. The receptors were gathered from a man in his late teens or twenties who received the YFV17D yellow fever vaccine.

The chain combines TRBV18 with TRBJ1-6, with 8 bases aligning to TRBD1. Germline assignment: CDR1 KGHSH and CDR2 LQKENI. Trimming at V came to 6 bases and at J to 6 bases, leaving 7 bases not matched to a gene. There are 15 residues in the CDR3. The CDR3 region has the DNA TGTGCCAGCTCCGACCAGGACAGGGCTAATTCACCCCTCCACTTT. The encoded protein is CASSDQDRANSPLHF.

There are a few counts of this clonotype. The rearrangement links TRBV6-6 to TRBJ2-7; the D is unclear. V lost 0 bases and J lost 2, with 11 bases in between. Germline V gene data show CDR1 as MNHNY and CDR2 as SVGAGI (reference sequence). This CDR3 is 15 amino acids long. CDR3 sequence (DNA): TGTGCCAGCAGTTACTCGAGTCAACCGGCCTACGAGCAGTACGTC. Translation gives CASSYSSQPAYEQYV.

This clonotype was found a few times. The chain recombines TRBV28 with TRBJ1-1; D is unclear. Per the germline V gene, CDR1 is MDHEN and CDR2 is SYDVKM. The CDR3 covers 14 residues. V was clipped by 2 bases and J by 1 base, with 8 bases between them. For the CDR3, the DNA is TGTGCCAGCAGTTTAATTTCGGCGAACACTGAAGCTTTCTTT. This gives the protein CASSLISANTEAFF.

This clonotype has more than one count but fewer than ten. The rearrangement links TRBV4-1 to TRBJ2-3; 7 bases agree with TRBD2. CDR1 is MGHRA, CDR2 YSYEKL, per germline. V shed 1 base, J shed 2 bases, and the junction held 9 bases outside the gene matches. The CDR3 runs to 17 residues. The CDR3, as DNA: TGCGCCAGCAGCCAAGTCCTCGGGGGGAAACTCACAGATACGCAGTATTTT. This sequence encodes CASSQVLGGKLTDTQYF.

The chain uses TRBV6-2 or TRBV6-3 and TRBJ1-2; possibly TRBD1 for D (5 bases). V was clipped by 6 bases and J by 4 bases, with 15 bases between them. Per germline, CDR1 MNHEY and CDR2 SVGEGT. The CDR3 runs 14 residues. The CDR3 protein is CASSHGGMGYGYTF. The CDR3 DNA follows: TGTGCCAGCAGCCACGGGGGGATGGGCTATGGCTACACCTTC.

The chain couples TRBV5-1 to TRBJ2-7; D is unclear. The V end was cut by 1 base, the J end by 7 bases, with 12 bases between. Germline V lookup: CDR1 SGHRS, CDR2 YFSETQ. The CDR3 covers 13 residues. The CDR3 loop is CASSLSRLTEQYF. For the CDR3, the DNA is TGCGCCAGCAGCTTGAGCCGGCTTACGGAGCAGTACTTC.

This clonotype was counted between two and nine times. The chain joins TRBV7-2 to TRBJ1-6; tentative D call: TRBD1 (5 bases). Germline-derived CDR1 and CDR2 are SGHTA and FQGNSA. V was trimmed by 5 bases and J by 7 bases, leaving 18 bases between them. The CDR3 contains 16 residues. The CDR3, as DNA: TGTGCCAGCAGCAAACGCCGGGGGTATGTGAATTCACCCCTCCACTTT. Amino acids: CASSKRRGYVNSPLHF. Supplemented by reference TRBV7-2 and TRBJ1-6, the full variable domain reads GAGVSQSPSNKVTEKGKDVELRCDPISGHTALYWYRQSLGQGLEFLIYFQGNSAPDKSGLPSDRFSAERTGGSVSTLTIQRTQQEDSAVYLCASSKRRGYVNSPLHFGNGTRLTVT.

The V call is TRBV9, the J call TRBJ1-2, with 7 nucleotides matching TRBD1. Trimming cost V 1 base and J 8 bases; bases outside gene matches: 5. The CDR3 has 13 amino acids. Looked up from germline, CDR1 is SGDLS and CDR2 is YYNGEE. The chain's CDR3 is CASSVWTGGGYTF. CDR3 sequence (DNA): TGTGCCAGCAGCGTATGGACAGGAGGCGGCTACACCTTC.

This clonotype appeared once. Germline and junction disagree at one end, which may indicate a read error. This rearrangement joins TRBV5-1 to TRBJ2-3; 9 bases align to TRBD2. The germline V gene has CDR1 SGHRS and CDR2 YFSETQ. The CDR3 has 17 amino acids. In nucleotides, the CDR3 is TGCGCCAGCAGCTTGAGGGTTAGCGGGGGAAGCACAGTTACGCAGTATTTT. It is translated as CASSLRVSGGSTVTQYF.

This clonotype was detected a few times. The CDR3 bases are TGTGCCAGCAGTTACAGGGACTTAGTTACAGATACGCAGTATTTT. Residues: CASSYRDLVTDTQYF. The chain has TRBV6-5 and TRBJ2-3; D might be TRBD2 (6 bases). Trimming took 2 bases from V and 3 from J, leaving 12 bases between them. Germline lookup yields CDR1 MNHEY and CDR2 SVGAGI. This CDR3 has 15 amino acids.

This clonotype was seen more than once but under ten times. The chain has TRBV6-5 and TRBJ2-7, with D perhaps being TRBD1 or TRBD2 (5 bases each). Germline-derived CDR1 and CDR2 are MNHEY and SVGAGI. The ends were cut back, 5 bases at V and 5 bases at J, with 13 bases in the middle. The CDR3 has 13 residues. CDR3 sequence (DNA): TGTGCCAGCAGTCCGGGACCATGGGACGAGCAGTACGTC. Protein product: CASSPGPWDEQYV.

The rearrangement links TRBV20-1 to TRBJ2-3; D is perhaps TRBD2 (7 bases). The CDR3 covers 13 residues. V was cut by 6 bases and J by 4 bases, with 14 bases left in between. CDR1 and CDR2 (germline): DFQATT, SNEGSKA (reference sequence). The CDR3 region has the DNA TGCAGTGCAAGGGGGGGGTCCGCAGATACGCAGTATTTT. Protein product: CSARGGSADTQYF.

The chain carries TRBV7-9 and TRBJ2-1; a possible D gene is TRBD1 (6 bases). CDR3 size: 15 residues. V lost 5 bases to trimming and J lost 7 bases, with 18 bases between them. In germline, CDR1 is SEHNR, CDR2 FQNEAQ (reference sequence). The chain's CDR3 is CASSPGPGAFNEQFF. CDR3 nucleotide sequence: TGTGCCAGCAGCCCGGGGCCAGGGGCTTTTAATGAGCAGTTCTTC.

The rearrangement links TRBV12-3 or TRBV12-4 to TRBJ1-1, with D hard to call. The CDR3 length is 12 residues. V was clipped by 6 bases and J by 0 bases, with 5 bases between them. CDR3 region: CASRGMNTEAFF. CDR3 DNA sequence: TGTGCCAGCAGGGGCATGAACACTGAAGCTTTCTTT.

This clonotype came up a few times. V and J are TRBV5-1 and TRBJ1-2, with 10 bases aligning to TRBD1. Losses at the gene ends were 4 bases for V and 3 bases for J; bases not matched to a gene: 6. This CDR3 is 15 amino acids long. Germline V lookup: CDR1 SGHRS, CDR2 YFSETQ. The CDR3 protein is CASSHSGTGDYGYTF. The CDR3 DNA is TGCGCCAGCAGCCACTCCGGGACAGGGGACTATGGCTACACCTTC.

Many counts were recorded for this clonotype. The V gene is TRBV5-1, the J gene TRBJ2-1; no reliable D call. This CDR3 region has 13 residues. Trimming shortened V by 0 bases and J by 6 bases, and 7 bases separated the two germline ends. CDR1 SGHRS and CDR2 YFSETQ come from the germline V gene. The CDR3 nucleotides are TGCGCCAGCAGCTTGGGCGTACCCAATGAGCAGTTCTTC. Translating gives CASSLGVPNEQFF.

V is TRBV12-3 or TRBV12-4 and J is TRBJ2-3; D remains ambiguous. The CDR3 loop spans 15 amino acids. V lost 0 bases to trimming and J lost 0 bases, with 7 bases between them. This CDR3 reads CASSLARRSTDTQYF. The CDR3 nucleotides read TGTGCCAGCAGTTTAGCGCGACGGAGCACAGATACGCAGTATTTT.

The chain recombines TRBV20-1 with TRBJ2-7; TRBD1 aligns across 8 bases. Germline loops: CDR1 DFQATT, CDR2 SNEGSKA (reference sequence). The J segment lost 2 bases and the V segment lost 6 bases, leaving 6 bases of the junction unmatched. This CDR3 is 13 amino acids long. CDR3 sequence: CSAVDRATYEQYV. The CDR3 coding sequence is TGCAGTGCCGTGGACAGGGCCACCTACGAGCAGTACGTC.

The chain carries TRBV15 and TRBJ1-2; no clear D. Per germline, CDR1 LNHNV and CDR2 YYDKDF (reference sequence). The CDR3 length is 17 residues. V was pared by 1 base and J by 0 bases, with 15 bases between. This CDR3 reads CATSRGLLGRANYGYTF. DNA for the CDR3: TGTGCCACCAGCAGAGGTCTCTTGGGGAGAGCTAACTATGGCTACACCTTC.

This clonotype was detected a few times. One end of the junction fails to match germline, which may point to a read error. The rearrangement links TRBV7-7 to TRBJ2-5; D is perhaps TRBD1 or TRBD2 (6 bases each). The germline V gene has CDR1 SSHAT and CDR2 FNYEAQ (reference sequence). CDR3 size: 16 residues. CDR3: CASSFGGGQFQETQYF. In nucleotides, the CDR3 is TGTGCTAGCAGCTTTGGAGGGGGGCAATTCCAAGAGACCCAGTACTTC.

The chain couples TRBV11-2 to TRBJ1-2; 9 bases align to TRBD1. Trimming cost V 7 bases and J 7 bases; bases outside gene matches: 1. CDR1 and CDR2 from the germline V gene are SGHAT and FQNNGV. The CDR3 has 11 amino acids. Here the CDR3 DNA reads TGTGCCAGCACGACAGGGGGTGGCTACACCTTC. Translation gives CASTTGGGYTF.

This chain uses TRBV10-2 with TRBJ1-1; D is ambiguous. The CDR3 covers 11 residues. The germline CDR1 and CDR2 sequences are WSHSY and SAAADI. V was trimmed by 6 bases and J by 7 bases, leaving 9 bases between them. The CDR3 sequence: CASREGIEAFF. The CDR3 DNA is TGCGCCAGCAGAGAAGGGATTGAAGCTTTCTTT.